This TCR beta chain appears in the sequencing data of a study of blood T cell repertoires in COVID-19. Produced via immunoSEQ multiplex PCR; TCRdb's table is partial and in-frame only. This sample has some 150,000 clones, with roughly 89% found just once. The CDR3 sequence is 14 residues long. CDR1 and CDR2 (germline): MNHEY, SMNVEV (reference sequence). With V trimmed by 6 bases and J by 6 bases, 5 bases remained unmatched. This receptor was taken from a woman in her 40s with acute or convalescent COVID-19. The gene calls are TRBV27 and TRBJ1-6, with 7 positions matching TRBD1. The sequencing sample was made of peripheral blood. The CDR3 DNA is TGTGCCAGCAGCGCTGGGACAGCTAATTCACCCCTCCACTTT. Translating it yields CASSAGTANSPLHF.